The rows below give T cell receptor beta chains drawn from one sample of a study of blood T cell repertoires in COVID-19. Repertoires were generated with immunoSEQ multiplex PCR, while TCRdb's copy carries only in-frame clones and drops some. The sample lists about 160,000 clones, about 85% occurring once. Sequences were obtained from peripheral blood. The receptors were sampled from an elderly man with COVID-19, enrolled during active disease. Both conserved end residues are part of each CDR3. D genes are given only for firm matches. Clone size appears in some rows only: once, few, many, or a class for an expanded clone.

clone_size	v_call	d_call	j_call	cdr3_nt	cdr3_aa
-	TRBV29-1	-	TRBJ1-2	TGCAGCGCGGACAGTGCAAACTATGGCTACACCTTC	CSADSANYGYTF
once	TRBV28	-	TRBJ1-1	TGTGCCAGCAGCTTGAGCGCTGAAGCTTTCTTT	CASSLSAEAFF
few	TRBV3-1/TRBV3-2	-	TRBJ1-1	TGTGCCAGCAGCCTAGGGGGTGAAGCTTTCTTT	CASSLGGEAFF
-	TRBV6-6	TRBD2	TRBJ2-2	TGTGCCAGCAGTCCACCCCGGACTAGCGGGAAGAACACCGGGGAGCTGTTTTTT	CASSPPRTSGKNTGELFF
-	TRBV5-5	TRBD2	TRBJ2-3	TGTGCCAGCAGCTTGGGGATAGCGGGAGGTGTCAAAACAGATACGCAGTATTTT	CASSLGIAGGVKTDTQYF
-	TRBV2	-	TRBJ1-5	TGTGCCAGCAGCTCACAGGGACGCAATCAGCCCCAGCATTTT	CASSSQGRNQPQHF
-	TRBV19	TRBD1	TRBJ1-5	TGTGCCAGTAGTGTCGACAGGGACATACTGCCCCAGCATTTT	CASSVDRDILPQHF
-	TRBV18	TRBD1	TRBJ1-1	TGTGCCAGCTCACCTCGGACAGGGGACTTACCGAACACTGAAGCTTTCTTT	CASSPRTGDLPNTEAFF
-	TRBV6-5	-	TRBJ2-7	TGTGCCAGCAGTTACTCGTCAGGAACCTACTACGAGCAGTACTTC	CASSYSSGTYYEQYF
-	TRBV4-3	TRBD1	TRBJ2-7	TGCGCCAGCAGCCAAGTGGGACAGGGGATCTACGAGCAGTACTTC	CASSQVGQGIYEQYF
-	TRBV19	-	TRBJ2-7	TGTGCCAGTAGGGAACAGGCGACCTACGAGCAGTACTTC	CASREQATYEQYF
-	TRBV7-9	-	TRBJ1-2	TGTGCCAGCAGCCCCACATATGGCTACACCTTC	CASSPTYGYTF
-	TRBV7-6	-	TRBJ2-2	TGTGCCAGCAGCTTAGCGAGGGCCACCGGGGAGCTGTTTTTT	CASSLARATGELFF
-	TRBV4-2	-	TRBJ2-5	TGTGCCAGCAGCCACCCCGGGGAACGAGAGACCCAGTACTTC	CASSHPGERETQYF
-	TRBV6-5	TRBD1	TRBJ1-1	TGTGCCACCACCCGGACAGGGAACACTGAAGCTTTCTTT	CATTRTGNTEAFF
-	TRBV5-5	TRBD2	TRBJ2-7	TGTGCCAGCAGCCCGAGCGGGGGAGGCTACGAGCAGTACTTC	CASSPSGGGYEQYF
-	TRBV19	TRBD2	TRBJ2-1	TGTGCCAGTAGTGACGGGACTAGCCGTCGAGAGCAGTTCTTC	CASSDGTSRREQFF
-	TRBV19	TRBD1	TRBJ2-7	TGTGCCAGTAGTAGGCGACAGGGGCAGATCTACGAGCAGTACTTC	CASSRRQGQIYEQYF
-	TRBV5-6	TRBD1	TRBJ1-1	TGTGCCAGCACCCGTTTCCCGGGACAGGGAAACACTGAAGCTTTCTTT	CASTRFPGQGNTEAFF
-	TRBV7-9	-	TRBJ1-2	TGTGCCAGCAGCACAGCGGGGGGGATTAACTATGGCTACACCTTC	CASSTAGGINYGYTF
-	TRBV11-2	-	TRBJ1-2	TGTGCCAGCAGCCCCATAGTTTCGGGGAGTAACTATGGCTACACCTTC	CASSPIVSGSNYGYTF
-	TRBV15	TRBD2	TRBJ2-5	TGTGCCACCAGCAGAGGGGTAGCGGGGGCCCAGTACTTC	CATSRGVAGAQYF
-	TRBV7-2	TRBD2	TRBJ2-5	TGTGCCAGCACCCTCCAACTAGCGGGGGGGAATAAGATGGAGACCCAGTACTTC	CASTLQLAGGNKMETQYF
-	TRBV2	-	TRBJ1-5	TGTGCCAGCAGTGAAAGCGTTACCGCCTTAAGCAATCAGCCCCAGCATTTT	CASSESVTALSNQPQHF
-	TRBV14	TRBD1	TRBJ2-5	TGTGCCAGCAGCTACAGGGGGCTGAGCGAGACCCAGTACTTC	CASSYRGLSETQYF
-	TRBV3-1/TRBV3-2	-	TRBJ1-1	TGTGCCAGCAGCCACTCGGTGAACACTGAAGCTTTCTTT	CASSHSVNTEAFF
-	TRBV5-1	TRBD2	TRBJ2-3	TGCGCCAGCAGCTTAATAGCGGGGGTGACCACAGATACGCAGTATTTT	CASSLIAGVTTDTQYF
-	TRBV7-3	-	TRBJ2-7	TGTGCCAGCAGGGGGGCAGGCGAAGAGCAGTACTTC	CASRGAGEEQYF
-	TRBV19	TRBD2	TRBJ2-3	TGTGCCAGTAGTATAGCGGGGGGTAGCACAGATACGCAGTATTTT	CASSIAGGSTDTQYF
-	TRBV2	-	TRBJ1-5	TGTGCCAGCCGGGGACAAACCTCTCAGCCCCAGCATTTT	CASRGQTSQPQHF
-	TRBV18	TRBD1	TRBJ1-1	TGTGCCAGCTCCCGACAGGGTGGCGGGACGAACACTGAAGCTTTCTTT	CASSRQGGGTNTEAFF
-	TRBV11-2	TRBD1	TRBJ1-4	TGTGCCAGCAGCTTAGGTATTATCAGGACAGGGCTTGAAGAAAAACTGTTTTTT	CASSLGIIRTGLEEKLFF
-	TRBV5-1	TRBD1	TRBJ1-1	TGCGCCAGCAGCTTGGACAGGGGCCTCGAAGCTTTCTTT	CASSLDRGLEAFF
-	TRBV7-3	-	TRBJ2-1	TGTGCCAGCAGCGCACAAGGGGTGAGCAATGAGCAGTTCTTC	CASSAQGVSNEQFF
once	TRBV11-1	-	TRBJ2-7	TGTGCCAGCAGCTTAGAGTCCCAGGGTCAAGGTTACGAGCAGTACTTC	CASSLESQGQGYEQYF
once	TRBV28	-	TRBJ1-5	TGTGCCAGCAGCCCTCGGGGTCAGTTAGATCAGCCCCAGCATTTT	CASSPRGQLDQPQHF
-	TRBV6-7	TRBD1	TRBJ2-7	TGTGCCAGCAGTTACGGCACTCCGGGACAGAATTGCTTC	CASSYGTPGQNCF
-	TRBV28	-	TRBJ1-1	TGTGCCAGCAGTTTCTTAGATTTGGACACTGAAGCTTTCTTT	CASSFLDLDTEAFF
-	TRBV29-1	TRBD1	TRBJ1-1	TGCAGCGTTTACAGGGGGCACACTGAAGCTTTCTTT	CSVYRGHTEAFF
-	TRBV15	TRBD1	TRBJ2-3	TGTGCCACCAGCATTGGACAGGCGGGTACGCAGTATTTT	CATSIGQAGTQYF
-	TRBV7-3	-	TRBJ2-1	TGTGCCAGCAGCTCTGGACTGCTAATGGGGAATGAGCAGTTCTTC	CASSSGLLMGNEQFF
-	TRBV9	TRBD1	TRBJ1-6	TGTGCCAGCAGCGGGGAGGTTACAGGGGGCGGCTATAATTCACCCCTCCACTTT	CASSGEVTGGGYNSPLHF
-	TRBV29-1	-	TRBJ1-1	TGCAGCACTGTAGACAGTGATGAAGCTTTCTTT	CSTVDSDEAFF
-	TRBV4-1	TRBD1	TRBJ1-6	TGCGCCAGCAGCCTATTGACAGGGCAGAATAATTCACCCCTCCACTTT	CASSLLTGQNNSPLHF
-	TRBV11-2	-	TRBJ1-2	TGTGCCAGCAGCCCTCGAGGGCCTAACTATGGCTACACCTTC	CASSPRGPNYGYTF
once	TRBV5-4	TRBD1	TRBJ1-4	TGTGCCAGCAGCTTCGGACAGGGTAGTGAAAAACTGTTTTTT	CASSFGQGSEKLFF
-	TRBV5-1	-	TRBJ2-5	TGCGCCAGCAGGCTGCGGCCCCAAGAGACCCAGTACTTC	CASRLRPQETQYF
-	TRBV18	-	TRBJ2-6	TGTGCCAGCTCACAGGGGCCGGGAGCACGGCGGGGGGCCAACGTCCTGACTTTC	CASSQGPGARRGANVLTF